Shown below are 8 T cell receptor beta chains from a single sample sequenced in a study of shared clonotypes between healthy human individuals. TCRdb's copy holds only in-frame clones and misses some; the assay was immunoSEQ multiplex PCR. Found here are about 2 million clones, 85% to 95% of them singletons; the top ten hold more than 0.1%. Material for sequencing was naive CD4+ T cells sorted from blood. As to subset: CD45RA+ positively selected. The origin of the receptors is a man younger than 35 in good health.

This rearrangement joins TRBV20-1 to TRBJ2-1, with D perhaps matching TRBD2 (6 bases). The germline CDR1 and CDR2 sequences are DFQATT and SNEGSKA (reference sequence). The germline V and J ends were trimmed by 3 bases and 9 bases, with 9 bases remaining between them. CDR3 size: 11 residues. The CDR3 DNA is TGCAGTGCTAGTGGGGAGGTTGAGCAGTTCTTC. Translated: CSASGEVEQFF.

The chain joins TRBV11-2 to TRBJ2-1, with 7 positions matching TRBD1. The CDR3 is made up of 17 amino acids. The J segment lost 0 bases and the V segment lost 5 bases, leaving 10 bases of the junction unmatched. Germline CDR1 SGHAT, CDR2 FQNNGV. CDR3 nucleotides: TGTGCCAGCAGCACGTCGACAGGGCCGAGCTCCTACAATGAGCAGTTCTTC. Its translation is CASSTSTGPSSYNEQFF.

Worth noting for this clone: In the same sample, other DNA sequences code for this CDR3. The V call is TRBV6-5, the J call TRBJ2-5; D may be TRBD1 (5 bases). Trimming stripped 5 bases from V and 4 bases from J, with 8 bases between. Per germline, CDR1 MNHEY and CDR2 SVGAGI. CDR3 length equals 12 residues. DNA of the CDR3: TGTGCCAGCAGTAGGGGTGGAGAGACCCAGTACTTC. Translated: CASSRGGETQYF.

Comment on this clone: Its ends do not fully match the called genes, so a read error is possible. The chain uses TRBV7-7 and TRBJ2-1; TRBD2 matches 9 bases. The CDR3 spans 16 residues. Germline V CDR1 and CDR2: SSHAT, FNYEAQ (reference sequence). DNA of the CDR3: TGTGCTAGCAGCTTAGAGTCTCTAGCGGGGTACAATGAGCAGTTCTTC. Translating it yields CASSLESLAGYNEQFF. The full variable domain, in which reference TRBV7-7 and TRBJ2-1 provide the parts outside the CDR3, is GAGVSQSPRYKVTKRGQDVTLRCDPISSHATLYWYQQALGQGPEFLTYFNYEAQPDKSGLPSDRFSAERPEGSISTLTIQRTEQRDSAMYRCASSLESLAGYNEQFFGPGTRLTVL.

This chain joins TRBV7-2 and TRBJ2-1, with D possibly being TRBD2 (5 bases). CDR1 SGHTA and CDR2 FQGNSA come from the germline V gene. The CDR3 contains 15 residues. Trimming removed 2 bases at V and 4 bases at J, with 12 bases between. The CDR3 DNA reads TGTGCCAGCAGCTTAAGCGGAGGATGGTACAATGAGCAGTTCTTC. This encodes CASSLSGGWYNEQFF.

The CDR3 coding sequence is TGCGCCAGCGGCCCCGGGACTAGCGCTACCGGGGAGCTGTTTTTT. This encodes CASGPGTSATGELFF. V is TRBV5-1 and J is TRBJ2-2; 10 bases map to TRBD2. J was trimmed by 5 bases and V by 7 bases; bases with no gene match: 8. This CDR3 contains 15 residues. Per germline, CDR1 SGHRS and CDR2 YFSETQ.

About this clone itself: Other nucleotide sequences in the sample specify the same CDR3. The CDR3 reads CASTPGDTQYF. The CDR3 DNA reads as TGTGCCAGCACGCCTGGGGATACGCAGTATTTT. The rearrangement uses TRBV11-2 and TRBJ2-3; D is uncertain. Trimming stripped 7 bases from V and 6 bases from J, with 8 bases between. The germline V gene encodes CDR1 SGHAT and CDR2 FQNNGV. The CDR3 runs 11 residues.

The CDR3 sequence is CAISNTGIPQASYEQYF. The CDR3 DNA is TGTGCCATCAGTAACACAGGGATCCCCCAAGCATCCTACGAGCAGTACTTC. The rearrangement links TRBV10-3 to TRBJ2-7; possibly TRBD1 for D (6 bases). The CDR3 sequence is 17 residues long. Germline V gene lookup returns CDR1 ENHRY and CDR2 SYGVKD. Trimming removed 5 bases at V and 1 base at J, with 21 bases between.